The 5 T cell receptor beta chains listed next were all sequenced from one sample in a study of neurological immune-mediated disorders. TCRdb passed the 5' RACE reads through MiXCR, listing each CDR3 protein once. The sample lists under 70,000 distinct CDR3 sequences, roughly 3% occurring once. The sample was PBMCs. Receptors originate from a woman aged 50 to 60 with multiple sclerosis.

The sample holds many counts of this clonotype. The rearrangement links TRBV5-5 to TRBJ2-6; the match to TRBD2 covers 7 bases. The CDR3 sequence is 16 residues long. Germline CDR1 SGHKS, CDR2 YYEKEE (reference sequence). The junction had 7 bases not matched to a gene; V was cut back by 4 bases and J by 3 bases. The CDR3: CASSPAGGFGANVLTF. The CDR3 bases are TGTGCCAGCAGCCCAGCCGGGGGGTTTGGGGCCAACGTCCTGACTTTC.

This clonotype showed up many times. In DNA form, the CDR3 reads TGCAGTGCTAGAGATCTAGCGGGACTCCAAGAGACCCAGTACTTC. Translating gives CSARDLAGLQETQYF. The chain is built from TRBV20-1 and TRBJ2-5; 9 bases agree with TRBD2. Trimming took 0 bases from V and 1 from J; bases not matched to a gene: 3. CDR3 length equals 15 residues. Germline CDR1 DFQATT, CDR2 SNEGSKA (reference sequence).

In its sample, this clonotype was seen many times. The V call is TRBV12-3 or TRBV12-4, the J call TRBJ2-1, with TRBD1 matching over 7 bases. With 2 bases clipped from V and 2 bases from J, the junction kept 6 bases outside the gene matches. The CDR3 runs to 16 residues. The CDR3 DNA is TGTGCCAGCAGTTTACTTACAGGGGTCGCCTACAATGAGCAGTTCTTC. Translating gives CASSLLTGVAYNEQFF.

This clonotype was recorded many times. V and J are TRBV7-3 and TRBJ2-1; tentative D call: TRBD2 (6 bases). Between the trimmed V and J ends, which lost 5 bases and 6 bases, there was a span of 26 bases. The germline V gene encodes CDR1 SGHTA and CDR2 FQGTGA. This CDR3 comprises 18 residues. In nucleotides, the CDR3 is TGTGCCAGCAGCCGATCGCGGAGGGCTTGGGCCGTCTGCAATGAGCAGTTCTTC. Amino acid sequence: CASSRSRRAWAVCNEQFF.

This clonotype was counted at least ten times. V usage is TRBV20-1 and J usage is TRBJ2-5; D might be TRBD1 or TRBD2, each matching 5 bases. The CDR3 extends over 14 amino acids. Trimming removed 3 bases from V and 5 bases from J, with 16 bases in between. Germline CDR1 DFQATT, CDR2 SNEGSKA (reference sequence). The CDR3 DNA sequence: TGCAGTGCTAGTGGGGACCCATCTCCGGAGACCCAGTACTTC. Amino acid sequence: CSASGDPSPETQYF.